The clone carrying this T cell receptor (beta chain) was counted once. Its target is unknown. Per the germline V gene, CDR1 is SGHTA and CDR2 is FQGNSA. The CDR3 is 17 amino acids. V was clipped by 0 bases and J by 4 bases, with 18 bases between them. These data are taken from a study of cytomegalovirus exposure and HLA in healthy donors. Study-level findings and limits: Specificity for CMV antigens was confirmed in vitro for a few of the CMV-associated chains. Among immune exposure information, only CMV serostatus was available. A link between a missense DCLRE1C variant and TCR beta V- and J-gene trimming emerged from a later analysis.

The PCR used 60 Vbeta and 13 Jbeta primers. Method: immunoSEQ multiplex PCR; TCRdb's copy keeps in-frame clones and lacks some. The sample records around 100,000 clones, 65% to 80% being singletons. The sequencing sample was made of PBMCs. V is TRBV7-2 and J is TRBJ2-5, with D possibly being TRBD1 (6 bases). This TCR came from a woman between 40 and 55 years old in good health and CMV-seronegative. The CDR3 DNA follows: TGTGCCAGCAGCTTAGCCGTCACAACAGGGCTCTTAGAGACCCAGTACTTC. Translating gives CASSLAVTTGLLETQYF.